The 28 T cell receptor beta chains reported below all come from one sample, sequenced in a study of blood T cell repertoires in COVID-19. Some clones are missing from TCRdb's copy, which holds only in-frame ones; the method was immunoSEQ multiplex PCR. This sample carries about 98,000 clones, 84% of them seen once, and the ten largest clones take 7.5% to 10%. Sequenced material: peripheral blood. The origin of the receptors is a man aged 40-49 years with active or convalescent COVID-19.

The chain recombines TRBV7-3 with TRBJ2-3, with D unclear. Germline CDR1 reads SGHTA; CDR2 reads FQGTGA. CDR3 size: 12 residues. Trimming removed 5 bases from V and 4 bases from J, with 7 bases in between. CDR3 loop: CASSPNSDTQYF. The CDR3 DNA follows: TGTGCCAGCAGCCCCAATTCAGATACGCAGTATTTT.

The chain joins TRBV29-1 to TRBJ1-1; TRBD1 agrees at 7 bases. V gave up 7 bases and J gave up 5 bases; unmatched junction bases: 10. CDR1 SQVTM and CDR2 ANQGSEA come from the germline V gene. The CDR3 is 13 amino acids. The CDR3: CSGAPQGVTEAFF. In nucleotides, the CDR3 is TGCAGCGGCGCCCCGCAGGGGGTAACTGAAGCTTTCTTT. Based on the CDR3 plus reference TRBV29-1 and TRBJ1-1, the full variable domain is SAVISQKPSRDICQRGTSLTIQCQVDSQVTMMFWYRQQPGQSLTLIATANQGSEATYESGFVIDKFPISRPNLTFSTLTVSNMSPEDSSIYLCSGAPQGVTEAFFGQGTRLTVV.

In this sample, this clone turned up a few times. In nucleotides, the CDR3 is TGTGCCAGCAGCCGAGACAGGGCAAGGGGAGCCGGGGAGCTGTTTTTT. It is translated as CASSRDRARGAGELFF. The chain combines TRBV11-2 with TRBJ2-2; 7 positions agree with TRBD1. The CDR3 covers 16 residues. V lost 5 bases to trimming and J lost 6 bases; unmatched junction nucleotides: 12. Looked up from germline, CDR1 is SGHAT and CDR2 is FQNNGV.

This sequence joins TRBV6-6 and TRBJ2-5, with a possible D match to TRBD1 (6 bases). V gave up 8 bases and J gave up 1 base, with 8 bases separating them. The CDR3 loop spans 12 amino acids. CDR1 is MNHNY, CDR2 SVGAGI, per germline (reference sequence). DNA of the CDR3: TGTGCCAGCGGGGACACCCAAGAGACCCAGTACTTC. This encodes CASGDTQETQYF.

This chain links TRBV27 with TRBJ1-6, with 11 bases aligning to TRBD1. Germline CDR1 MNHEY, CDR2 SMNVEV (reference sequence). The CDR3 has 17 amino acids. V dropped 3 bases and J dropped 1; count of bases not matched to a gene: 2. CDR3: CASSFGQGASYNSPLHF. The CDR3 nucleotides are TGTGCCAGCAGTTTCGGACAGGGGGCTTCCTATAATTCACCCCTCCACTTT.

A single count supports this clone. As DNA, the CDR3 is TGTGCCAGTACCCGACAGGGGGCGAGGAATGAGCAGTTCTTC. It encodes CASTRQGARNEQFF. The chain couples TRBV19 to TRBJ2-1; 10 nucleotides agree with TRBD1. Germline V CDR1 and CDR2: LNHDA, SQIVND (reference sequence). The CDR3 length is 14 residues. The V and J ends lost 7 bases and 7 bases, in that order; junction bases with no gene match: 7.

V usage is TRBV6-5 and J usage is TRBJ1-3; 8 nucleotides align to TRBD1. Trimming took 6 bases from V and 0 from J; bases not matched to a gene: 4. This CDR3 comprises 15 residues. CDR1 and CDR2 (germline): MNHEY, SVGAGI. The CDR3 region is CASRFTGGSGNTIYF. As DNA, the CDR3 is TGTGCCAGCAGGTTCACAGGGGGCTCTGGAAACACCATATATTTT.

The chain combines TRBV6-2 or TRBV6-3 with TRBJ2-3; a possible D gene is TRBD2 (7 bases). Germline CDR1 MNHEY, CDR2 SVGEGT. Trimming shortened V by 4 bases and J by 9 bases, and 20 bases separated the two germline ends. CDR3 size: 15 residues. The chain's CDR3 is CASSSAGALITTQYF. The CDR3 coding sequence is TGTGCCAGCAGTTCTGCGGGGGCCCTGATTACGACGCAGTATTTT.

This clone was recorded a few times. The chain has TRBV6-5 and TRBJ2-1; 7 bases agree with TRBD2. This CDR3 has 15 amino acids. Germline values: CDR1 MNHEY, CDR2 SVGAGI. J lost 10 bases, V lost 6 bases, and 15 bases had no gene match. In DNA form, the CDR3 reads TGTGCCAGCAGGCCACTGGGGGGGGAGACCCGGGAGCAGTTCTTC. This gives the protein CASRPLGGETREQFF.

DNA of the CDR3: TGCAGCGTTGAATACGGGGTTGAGCAGTTCTTC. Translation: CSVEYGVEQFF. V and J are TRBV29-1 and TRBJ2-1; D is perhaps TRBD2 (5 bases). This CDR3 has 11 residues. Trimming took off 2 bases at V and 9 bases at J, with 8 bases between the two ends. From germline, CDR1 is SQVTM and CDR2 ANQGSEA.

The chain has TRBV18 and TRBJ2-1; 11 bases line up with TRBD2. CDR1 and CDR2 from the germline V gene are KGHSH and LQKENI. The CDR3 totals 14 residues. The V and J ends lost 5 bases and 7 bases, in that order; junction bases with no gene match: 4. CDR3 loop: CASSVAGGPNEQFF. The CDR3 region has the DNA TGTGCCAGCTCAGTAGCGGGGGGGCCAAATGAGCAGTTCTTC.

The chain joins TRBV3-1 (or the pseudogene TRBV3-2) to TRBJ2-2, with 7 positions matching TRBD2. The V gene end was trimmed by 3 bases and the J gene end by 1 base; junction bases not matched to a gene: 2. Germline V CDR1 and CDR2: LGHDT, YNNKEL (reference sequence). This CDR3 is built from 15 residues. The CDR3 DNA sequence: TGTGCCAGCAGCCAGAGCGGGGTGAACACCGGGGAGCTGTTTTTT. Residues: CASSQSGVNTGELFF.

The chain carries TRBV7-3 and TRBJ1-1, with D unresolved. The germline CDR1 and CDR2 sequences are SGHTA and FQGTGA. V dropped 5 bases and J dropped 3 bases, with 25 bases sitting between them. CDR3 length: 18 residues. The CDR3 nucleotides are TGTGCCAGCAGCCCTAATTCCGCGACTGTCTTCTGGGACACTGAAGCTTTCTTT. The encoded protein is CASSPNSATVFWDTEAFF.

This sequence joins TRBV7-9 and TRBJ1-5, with D unresolved. This CDR3 comprises 12 residues. Trimming pared 4 bases from V and 6 bases from J, leaving 7 bases between. The V gene's germline CDR1 is SEHNR and CDR2 FQNEAQ (reference sequence). The CDR3 DNA is TGTGCCAGCAGCTCCCAATCTCAGCCCCAGCATTTT. This sequence encodes CASSSQSQPQHF.

The rearrangement links TRBV5-1 to TRBJ2-7; 8 bases line up with TRBD2. The CDR3 has 15 amino acids. Trimming at V came to 4 bases and at J to 5 bases, leaving 11 bases not matched to a gene. CDR1 and CDR2 from the germline V gene are SGHRS and YFSETQ. CDR3 DNA: TGCGCCAGCAGCCTCCTCGGGGGGGGCTTCAACGAGCAGTACTTC. As protein: CASSLLGGGFNEQYF.

V gene TRBV11-2 combines with J gene TRBJ1-1; the D gene is possibly TRBD1 (5 bases). The CDR3 totals 12 residues. The germline V gene encodes CDR1 SGHAT and CDR2 FQNNGV. Trimming cost V 0 bases and J 6 bases, with 5 bases left between them. CDR3 amino acids: CASSLDRAEAFF. The CDR3 region has the DNA TGTGCCAGCAGCTTAGACAGGGCTGAAGCTTTCTTT.

The gene calls are TRBV11-2 and TRBJ1-3; no clear D. Germline values: CDR1 SGHAT, CDR2 FQNNGV. Trimming left V 5 bases short and J 1 base short, with 9 bases between. The CDR3 runs 14 residues. CDR3 in amino acids: CASSRGSSGNTIYF. DNA for the CDR3: TGTGCCAGCAGCCGAGGGTCATCTGGAAACACCATATATTTT.

This chain uses TRBV3-1 (or the pseudogene TRBV3-2) with TRBJ2-1, with 8 bases lining up with TRBD2. The CDR3 extends over 15 amino acids. In germline, CDR1 is LGHDT, CDR2 YNNKEL (reference sequence). The trim removed 2 bases at V and 5 bases at J, leaving 5 bases unmatched. CDR3 sequence reads: CASSQHGGGHNEQFF. The CDR3 bases are TGTGCCAGCAGCCAACACGGGGGGGGACACAATGAGCAGTTCTTC.

The chain employs TRBV4-3 and TRBJ2-1; 7 positions match TRBD2. J lost 2 bases, V lost 1 base, and 2 bases had no gene match. There are 15 residues in the CDR3. The V gene's germline CDR1 is LGHNA and CDR2 YSLEER. The CDR3 here is CASSQVGGAYNEQFF. The DNA for the CDR3 is TGCGCCAGCAGCCAAGTTGGGGGGGCCTACAATGAGCAGTTCTTC.

The chain combines TRBV2 with TRBJ2-2; 9 nucleotides line up with TRBD2. This CDR3 region has 16 residues. The junction had 12 bases not matched to a gene; V was cut back by 7 bases and J by 6 bases. The germline V gene encodes CDR1 SNHLY and CDR2 FYNNEI. The CDR3 DNA follows: TGTGCCAGCACTAGAAGGGCCAGCGGGGGGTCCGGGGAGCTGTTTTTT. Protein sequence: CASTRRASGGSGELFF.

The chain couples TRBV27 to TRBJ2-5; 11 positions agree with TRBD2. Trimming removed 5 bases from V and 7 bases from J; junction bases left unmatched: 6. Germline CDR1 and CDR2: MNHEY and SMNVEV (reference sequence). This CDR3 contains 14 residues. CDR3 loop: CASSASSGGTTQYF. The CDR3 nucleotides read TGTGCCAGCAGTGCATCTAGCGGGGGGACGACCCAGTACTTC.

This chain connects TRBV7-3 to TRBJ2-7; D perhaps matches TRBD2 (6 bases). Germline loops: CDR1 SGHTA, CDR2 FQGTGA. V dropped 0 bases and J dropped 4 bases, with 7 bases sitting between them. The CDR3 extends over 13 amino acids. Here the CDR3 reads CASSLTAGYEQYF. As DNA, the CDR3 is TGTGCCAGCAGCTTAACGGCGGGGTACGAGCAGTACTTC. Full variable domain (remainder filled in from reference TRBV7-3 and TRBJ2-7): GAGVSQTPSNKVTEKGKYVELRCDPISGHTALYWYRQSLGQGPEFLIYFQGTGAADDSGLPNDRFFAVRPEGSVSTLKIQRTERGDSAVYLCASSLTAGYEQYFGPGTRLTVT.

The rearrangement links TRBV6-5 to TRBJ1-4, with D unclear. The CDR3 spans 15 residues. Germline assignment: CDR1 MNHEY and CDR2 SVGAGI. V was cut by 0 bases and J by 0 bases, with 5 bases left in between. The CDR3 nucleotides read TGTGCCAGCAGTTACTCTGCAGCAACTAATGAAAAACTGTTTTTT. Protein sequence: CASSYSAATNEKLFF.

The chain carries TRBV7-2 and TRBJ1-3; D unclear. Germline assignment: CDR1 SGHTA and CDR2 FQGNSA. Deletions cut 1 base from V and 0 bases from J, with 4 bases between. This CDR3 has 14 residues. The CDR3 DNA sequence: TGTGCCAGCAGCTTAGACAGCTCTGGAAACACCATATATTTT. Protein product: CASSLDSSGNTIYF.

The rearrangement links TRBV10-2 to TRBJ1-5; D is unresolved. V was clipped by 4 bases and J by 2 bases, with 12 bases between them. The CDR3 runs to 15 residues. From germline, CDR1 is WSHSY and CDR2 SAAADI. CDR3 nucleotide sequence: TGCGCCAGCAGTGGATCCGGGAGGGGCAATCAGCCCCAGCATTTT. It codes for CASSGSGRGNQPQHF.

The chain recombines TRBV19 with TRBJ1-6; 8 positions match TRBD1. The CDR3 runs to 14 residues. Germline lookup yields CDR1 LNHDA and CDR2 SQIVND (reference sequence). Trimming at V came to 6 bases and at J to 9 bases, leaving 7 bases not matched to a gene. In DNA, the CDR3 is TGTGCCAGTAGGCTGGGACAGGACAGTTCACCCCTCCACTTT. Translating gives CASRLGQDSSPLHF.

This chain connects TRBV30 to TRBJ1-2; D perhaps matches TRBD1 (6 bases). V gave up 4 bases and J gave up 4 bases, with 13 bases separating them. Germline CDR1 reads GTSNPN; CDR2 reads SVGIG (reference sequence). CDR3 length: 13 residues. The CDR3 bases are TGTGCCTGGACTTCTCAGGGGATCTATGGCTACACCTTC. Translating gives CAWTSQGIYGYTF. The full variable domain, completed using reference TRBV30 and TRBJ1-2, is SQTIHQWPATLVQPVGSPLSLECTVEGTSNPNLYWYRQAAGRGLQLLFYSVGIGQISSEVPQNLSASRPQDRQFILSSKKLLLSDSGFYLCAWTSQGIYGYTFGSGTRLTVV.

The V gene is TRBV6-2 or TRBV6-3, the J gene TRBJ2-7, with a tentative D call TRBD1 (5 bases). This CDR3 contains 14 residues. The germline gives CDR1 MNHEY, CDR2 SVGEGT. V lost 6 bases to trimming and J lost 4 bases, with 16 bases between them. The CDR3 region has the DNA TGTGCCAGCAGCCGCCTCGACAGTTCTTACGAGCAGTACTTC. Its translation is CASSRLDSSYEQYF.